The 10 T cell receptor beta chains listed next were all sequenced from one sample in a study of yellow fever vaccine responses in identical twins. TCRdb reprocessed the RT-PCR reads via MiXCR and lists one record per CDR3 protein. This table holds some 980 distinct CDR3 sequences, roughly 84% found once. The material sequenced was T cells from blood (PBMCs), unsorted or a sorted subset (not recorded which), taken before or after yellow fever vaccination (not recorded which). The receptors derive from a woman aged 18-29 years who received the yellow fever vaccine.

The CDR3, as DNA: TGTGCCAGCAGTCCTTCGGACAACTCCTACAATGAGCAGTTCTTC. It specifies CASSPSDNSYNEQFF. V gene TRBV7-9 combines with J gene TRBJ2-1; D perhaps matches TRBD1 (5 bases). With 6 bases removed from V and 0 bases from J, the gap between germline ends came to 12 bases. Germline V gives CDR1 SEHNR, CDR2 FQNEAQ (reference sequence). The CDR3 is made up of 15 amino acids.

The chain combines TRBV11-3 with TRBJ2-5, with a possible D match to TRBD2 (5 bases). The CDR3 loop spans 13 amino acids. V lost 3 bases to trimming and J lost 5 bases, with 10 bases between them. Germline-derived CDR1 and CDR2 are SGHNT and YENEEA. The CDR3, as DNA: TGTGCCAGCAGCTTGTGGGAGCTGGAGACCCAGTACTTC. Protein product: CASSLWELETQYF.

The chain carries TRBV21-1 and TRBJ2-7; TRBD2 is the table's D call and was not checked against the DNA. TRBV21-1 counts as a pseudogene. The CDR3 contains 18 residues. The CDR3 region is CASSKVGVGGRSLYEQYV. The CDR3 bases are TGTGCCAGCAGCAAAGTAGGGGTTGGGGGAAGGTCCCTCTACGAGCAGTACGTC.

This clonotype was detected a few times. This chain joins TRBV11-3 and TRBJ2-1, with 10 bases that match TRBD2. CDR3 size: 17 residues. After removal of 3 bases from V and 7 bases from J, the junction contained 12 bases not matched to a gene. Germline loops: CDR1 SGHNT, CDR2 YENEEA. The CDR3 sequence: CASSFVISGRAGNEQFF. For the CDR3, the DNA is TGTGCCAGCAGCTTCGTCATCAGCGGGAGGGCCGGTAATGAGCAGTTCTTC.

The rearrangement joins TRBV29-1 to TRBJ1-1; 7 bases map to TRBD1. The CDR3 contains 14 residues. The V and J ends lost 5 bases and 4 bases, in that order; junction bases with no gene match: 10. The germline gives CDR1 SQVTM, CDR2 ANQGSEA. The CDR3 reads CSVSAGTDGTEAFF. CDR3 in DNA: TGCAGCGTTTCCGCCGGGACAGATGGCACTGAAGCTTTCTTT.

The chain carries TRBV23-1 and TRBJ2-5; D gene uncertain. TRBV23-1 is an ORF for which the function is uncertain. This CDR3 is 17 amino acids long. The V end lost 0 bases, the J end lost 3 bases, and 17 bases lay between the germline ends. In DNA, the CDR3 is TGCGCCAGCAGTCAATCCACCGGCAGGTTTTTAGAAGAGACCCAGTACTTC. This translates into CASSQSTGRFLEETQYF.

This sequence joins TRBV4-1 and TRBJ1-2; D not certain. This CDR3 region has 13 residues. Per the germline V gene, CDR1 is MGHRA and CDR2 is YSYEKL. Trimming left V 0 bases short and J 4 bases short, with 6 bases between. This CDR3 reads CASSQEGAYGYTF. In DNA form, the CDR3 reads TGCGCCAGCAGCCAAGAAGGCGCCTATGGCTACACCTTC.

The rearrangement joins TRBV24-1 to TRBJ2-1; D remains unclear. The CDR3 is made up of 14 amino acids. V lost 6 bases, J lost 4 bases, and 12 bases lay in between. Germline V gene data show CDR1 as KGHDR and CDR2 as SFDVKD. The CDR3 DNA reads TGTGCCACCAGTCCATCCCACGCATACAATGAGCAGTTCTTC. The encoded protein is CATSPSHAYNEQFF.

The CDR3 region is CASSSRGLANTQYF. The CDR3 DNA sequence: TGTGCCAGCAGTTCCCGAGGACTAGCGAATACGCAGTATTTT. J is TRBJ2-3 and V is TRBV12-3 or TRBV12-4; 9 bases agree with TRBD2. The CDR3 consists of 14 residues. Germline trimming cut 4 bases from V and 7 bases from J; bases unmatched to any gene: 6.

This clonotype has only one observation. CDR3 region: CASSLTTGIPEAFF. The CDR3 coding sequence is TGCGCCAGCAGCCTTACTACAGGGATCCCTGAAGCTTTCTTT. The V call is TRBV4-1, the J call TRBJ1-1, with a weak D call TRBD1 (6 bases). The CDR3 is 14 amino acids. Germline CDR1 reads MGHRA; CDR2 reads YSYEKL. V lost 4 bases to trimming and J lost 6 bases, with 15 bases between them.